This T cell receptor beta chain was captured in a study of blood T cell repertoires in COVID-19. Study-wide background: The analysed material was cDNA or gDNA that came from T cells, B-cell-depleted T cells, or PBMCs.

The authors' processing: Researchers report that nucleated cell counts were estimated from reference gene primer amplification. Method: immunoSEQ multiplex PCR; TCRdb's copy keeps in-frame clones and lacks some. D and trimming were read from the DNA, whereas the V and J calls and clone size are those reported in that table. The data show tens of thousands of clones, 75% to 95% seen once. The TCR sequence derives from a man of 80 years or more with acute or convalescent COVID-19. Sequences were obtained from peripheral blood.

The CDR3 nucleotides are TGTGCCACCAGCAGAGATCTCCCCGGGACAGGGAGCACAGATACGCAGTATTTT. Protein product: CATSRDLPGTGSTDTQYF. The chain links TRBV15 to TRBJ2-3; 9 positions match TRBD1. Germline CDR1 LNHNV, CDR2 YYDKDF (reference sequence). The CDR3 length is 18 residues. The V gene end was trimmed by 0 bases and the J gene end by 0 bases; junction bases not matched to a gene: 7.